This is a list of T cell receptor beta chains from one sample in a study of T cell clonotyping in hematopoietic cell transplantation. The assay was immunoSEQ multiplex PCR, and TCRdb's table has in-frame clones only and misses some. The sample shows about 7,100 clones, around 89% of them seen only once. Specimen: peripheral blood mononuclear cells, collected before stem cell transplant. All receptors come from a man aged 55 to 69 with acute myeloid leukemia. Some clones in this sample may be carry-over from other donors' samples. Both conserved end residues are part of each CDR3. A D gene is named only where the DNA matches it firmly. Where a row states a size, it is once, few, many or the class of an expanded clone; other rows omit it.

TRBV10-2	TRBJ2-6	once	.	TGCGCCAGCAGTGACCACTCCCCCCCAGCGACAGGGGCCAACGTCCTGACTTTC	CASSDHSPPATGANVLTF
TRBV11-1	TRBJ2-3	.	.	TGTGCCAGCAGCCTACAGGGGAGGACAGATACGCAGTATTTT	CASSLQGRTDTQYF
TRBV11-2	TRBJ2-3	.	.	TGTGCCAGCCTCCTAACAGGGGATACGCAGTATTTT	CASLLTGDTQYF
TRBV23-1	TRBJ2-1	.	TRBD1	TGCGCCAGCAGTCAAGGCCCGAACACCCGGGACAGGGAGAGCTCCTACAATGAGCAGTTCTTC	CASSQGPNTRDRESSYNEQFF
TRBV2	TRBJ2-3	once	.	TGTGCCAGCACGGCGGGGGCGGCCCCTTCTTATACGCAGTATTTT	CASTAGAAPSYTQYF
TRBV30	TRBJ2-1	.	.	TGTGCCTGGAGCGATAATCTTGAGCAGTTCTTC	CAWSDNLEQFF
TRBV4-1	TRBJ2-2	.	TRBD2	TGCGCCAGCACGGGACTGCAGCGGGGGTTGACCGGGGAGCTGTTTTTT	CASTGLQRGLTGELFF
TRBV2	TRBJ2-2	.	.	TGTGCCAGACGGGACTCCAACACCGGGGAGCTGTTTTTT	CARRDSNTGELFF
TRBV6-5	TRBJ2-7	.	.	TGTGCCAGCAGTTTTGCCCCCCGACTTACTACCTACGAGCAGTACTTC	CASSFAPRLTTYEQYF
TRBV29-1	TRBJ2-7	.	.	TGCAGCGTTGAAGTTGTTCGGGCAGGGGCTGCCTACGAGCAGTACTTC	CSVEVVRAGAAYEQYF
TRBV28	TRBJ1-1	once	.	TGTGCCAGCAGAAACCAGACAGGTGCCTTGAACACTGAAGCTTTCTTT	CASRNQTGALNTEAFF
TRBV12-5	TRBJ1-1	.	TRBD1	TGTGCTAGTGGGGGACCTCAGGGGGCTGGGACTGAAGCTTTCTTT	CASGGPQGAGTEAFF
TRBV5-1	TRBJ2-5	.	.	TGCGCCAGCAGCTTGGCGCTAGCGACCCAAGAGACCCAGTACTTC	CASSLALATQETQYF
TRBV19	TRBJ2-2	.	.	TGTGCCAGTAGTACCAACGGGGCGCGCGGGGAGCTGTTTTTT	CASSTNGARGELFF
TRBV5-4	TRBJ1-1	.	.	TGTGCCAGCAGCTTGCGCCAGAACACTGAAGCTTTCTTT	CASSLRQNTEAFF
TRBV5-1	TRBJ1-4	few	.	TGCGCCAGCAGCTTGGGGGAAAAACTGTTTTTT	CASSLGEKLFF
TRBV9	TRBJ2-3	few	TRBD2	TGTGCCAGCAGCCTCCGCGGACTAGATTTCACCCCAGATACGCAGTATTTT	CASSLRGLDFTPDTQYF
TRBV2	TRBJ2-7	.	.	TGTGCCAGCAGTGTTGGACTGTCCCGAAGGCAGTACTTC	CASSVGLSRRQYF
TRBV2	TRBJ2-2	.	.	TGTGCCAGCAGTCCCCTCCACCCGGCAGGGCTCACCGGGGAGCTGTTTTTT	CASSPLHPAGLTGELFF
TRBV28	TRBJ2-3	.	.	TGTGCCAGCAGTTCCCGGACAGATACGCAGTATTTT	CASSSRTDTQYF
TRBV5-1	TRBJ1-5	.	.	TGCGCCAGCAGCTTGGGCCCCGGGGGGGAGTTAAATCAGCCCCAGCATTTT	CASSLGPGGELNQPQHF
TRBV4-1	TRBJ2-3	few	TRBD1	TGCGCCAGCAGCCAAGATACAGGGGGTTGGGTAGATACGCAGTATTTT	CASSQDTGGWVDTQYF
TRBV5-1	TRBJ2-3	.	.	TGCGCCAGCAGCTTGGCTGGCAGACCTAAGACAGATACGCAGTATTTT	CASSLAGRPKTDTQYF
TRBV30	TRBJ1-2	.	.	TGTGCCCGGGACCGAGCGAGCAGACCCTATGGCTACACCTTC	CARDRASRPYGYTF
TRBV4-1	TRBJ2-1	.	TRBD2	TGCGCCAGCAGCCCCCTAGCGGGGGACTACAATGAGCAGTTCTTC	CASSPLAGDYNEQFF
TRBV5-1	TRBJ2-1	once	.	TGCGCCAGCAGCCTTGACCAGTTGGGGGGCTATGAGCAGTTCTTC	CASSLDQLGGYEQFF
TRBV7-8	TRBJ2-7	.	.	TGTGCCAGCGGTAGCAGTCCCTACGAGCAGTACTTC	CASGSSPYEQYF
TRBV7-3	TRBJ2-7	.	.	TGTGCCAGCAGCCCCGGACCCGCCTACGAGCAGTACTTC	CASSPGPAYEQYF
TRBV30	TRBJ1-1	.	TRBD1	TGTGCCTGGACCCCGGGTGGACAGGGGTTTTCTGAAGCTTTCTTT	CAWTPGGQGFSEAFF
TRBV6-5	TRBJ2-7	few	.	TGTGCCAGCAGTACCGGACGGCTAGGGTGGTACGAGCAGTACTTC	CASSTGRLGWYEQYF
TRBV5-1	TRBJ2-5	once	TRBD2	TGCGCCAGCACCCCGGGGGGGCCTGGGGAGACCCAGTACTTC	CASTPGGPGETQYF
TRBV4-1	TRBJ2-5	.	.	TGCGCCAGCAGCCAAGGATCTGGTCGACAGGCCCGGGAGACCCAGTACTTC	CASSQGSGRQARETQYF
TRBV5-1	TRBJ1-1	.	.	TGCGCCAGCAGCTTGGAGGCAGCTAACACTGAAGCTTTCTTT	CASSLEAANTEAFF
TRBV6-5	TRBJ2-2	.	TRBD1	TGTGCCAGCAGTTATGGGGACAGGGTGGCCGGGGAGCTGTTTTTT	CASSYGDRVAGELFF
TRBV28	TRBJ2-2	.	.	TGTGCCAGCAGCCCAAGACAGGGAGGTCGCGGGGAGCTGTTTTTT	CASSPRQGGRGELFF